This TCR beta chain was observed in a study of T cells in Graves' hyperthyroidism and ophthalmopathy. RNA transcripts yielded amplified TCR beta CDR3 regions. The primer set for the first-round RT-PCR of the TCR CDR3 was HTBI. In TCRdb, the multiplex PCR reads were re-called with MiXCR into one record per CDR3 protein. The sample consists of about 500,000 distinct CDR3 sequences, 17% of them appearing once. PBMCs were sourced from about 10 ml fresh peripheral blood. This clonotype was recorded many times. CDR3 length equals 14 residues. The germline V gene has CDR1 SNHLY and CDR2 FYNNEI. Between the trimmed V and J ends, which lost 5 bases and 1 base, there was a span of 8 bases.

This chain uses TRBV2 with TRBJ1-4; possible D gene TRBD1, 6 bases. The sequencing sample was made of blood. This TCR was sampled from a woman aged 18-29 years with Graves' ophthalmopathy. CDR3: CASSIRGTNEKLFF. The CDR3 DNA reads as TGTGCCAGCAGTATCAGGGGAACTAATGAAAAACTGTTTTTT.